One sample yielded the 22 T cell receptor beta chains listed below, sequenced in a study of blood T cell repertoires in COVID-19. Sequencing used immunoSEQ multiplex PCR; TCRdb keeps in-frame clones, though not all of them. The sample lists some 100,000 clones; 60% to 85% were seen once. Sequencing input: peripheral blood. The receptors come from a man between 65 and 80 years old with acute or convalescent COVID-19.

V gene TRBV28 combines with J gene TRBJ1-2; a possible D gene is TRBD1 (6 bases). This CDR3 is 15 amino acids long. V was pared by 4 bases and J by 2 bases, with 14 bases between. Germline CDR1 is MDHEN and CDR2 is SYDVKM. CDR3 coding DNA: TGTGCCAGCAGTTCCCCTCAGGGGTCGAACTATGGCTACACCTTC. Translating gives CASSSPQGSNYGYTF.

This clone has only a few counts. The rearrangement uses TRBV5-8 and TRBJ2-3; D may be TRBD2 (6 bases). Trimming took 7 bases from V and 2 from J, leaving 14 bases between them. The CDR3 contains 14 residues. Germline V gene data show CDR1 as SGHTS and CDR2 as YDEGEE. CDR3: CASGRGSITDTQYF. Written as DNA, the CDR3 is TGTGCCAGCGGACGGGGGTCGATCACAGATACGCAGTATTTT.

The chain links TRBV7-6 to TRBJ2-7; 10 bases align to TRBD1. CDR3 length: 15 residues. Per the germline V gene, CDR1 is SGHVS and CDR2 is FNYEAQ. The ends lost 7 bases at V and 0 bases at J; junction bases unmatched: 6. The CDR3 sequence is CASTTGTGDSYEQYF. The CDR3 DNA follows: TGTGCCAGCACCACCGGGACAGGGGACTCCTACGAGCAGTACTTC.

The rearrangement links TRBV6-6 to TRBJ1-5; D not resolved. The CDR3 runs 16 residues. CDR1 MNHNY and CDR2 SVGAGI come from the germline V gene (reference sequence). V was pared by 0 bases and J by 4 bases, with 13 bases between. DNA for the CDR3: TGTGCCAGCAGTTACTCGAGTACTTCAAGTAATCAGCCCCAGCATTTT. This codes for CASSYSSTSSNQPQHF.

With regard to this clone: This CDR3 is also generated by other DNA sequences in the sample. The V and J genes are TRBV29-1 and TRBJ2-1; 10 bases map to TRBD2. The CDR3 runs 13 residues. The V gene's germline CDR1 is SQVTM and CDR2 ANQGSEA. The CDR3 protein is CSVVTSGYNEQFF. The CDR3 DNA sequence: TGCAGTGTCGTGACTAGCGGGTACAATGAGCAGTTCTTC.

This clone was observed once. The rearrangement uses TRBV7-3 and TRBJ2-5, with a weak D call TRBD2 (6 bases). This CDR3 contains 14 residues. The ends were cut back, 3 bases at V and 4 bases at J, with 12 bases in the middle. Germline V gene sequence: CDR1 SGHTA, CDR2 FQGTGA. The DNA of the CDR3 is TGTGCCAGCAGCTTGGGCGGGGCGGTAGAGACCCAGTACTTC. It yields the protein CASSLGGAVETQYF.

About this clone itself: It may be a read error: a sequence one base away is much more abundant. The chain uses TRBV28 and TRBJ2-1; 11 nucleotides align to TRBD2. The CDR3 length is 17 residues. Per the germline V gene, CDR1 is MDHEN and CDR2 is SYDVKM. The CDR3 DNA reads as TGTGCCGGCAGTAATGGGCCTAGCGGGAGGTCCTACAATGAGCAGTTCTTC. Translating gives CAGSNGPSGRSYNEQFF.

The chain carries TRBV6-5 and TRBJ2-5; tentative D call: TRBD2 (6 bases). Germline assignment: CDR1 MNHEY and CDR2 SVGAGI. The CDR3 consists of 13 residues. V gave up 11 bases and J gave up 2 bases, with 15 bases separating them. The CDR3 spells CAGRTNEQETQYF. Written as DNA, the CDR3 is TGTGCCGGACGGACTAACGAACAAGAGACCCAGTACTTC.

This clone was seen once. V gene TRBV5-1 combines with J gene TRBJ1-5; weak D call: TRBD1 (6 bases). This CDR3 spans 14 amino acids. Germline loops: CDR1 SGHRS, CDR2 YFSETQ. V was pared by 4 bases and J by 5 bases, with 13 bases between. The CDR3 sequence: CASSRQVGDQPQHF. DNA for the CDR3: TGCGCCAGCAGCCGACAGGTAGGGGATCAGCCCCAGCATTTT.

The chain carries TRBV19 and TRBJ1-3; D might be TRBD1 (6 bases). Trimming cost V 3 bases and J 0 bases, with 9 bases left between them. Germline assignment: CDR1 LNHDA and CDR2 SQIVND (reference sequence). The length of the CDR3 is 15 residues. This CDR3 reads CASSIWTDSGNTIYF. CDR3 coding DNA: TGTGCCAGTAGTATTTGGACAGACTCTGGAAACACCATATATTTT.

In nucleotides, the CDR3 is TGTGCCAGCAGTGAAGCACAGAACACTGAAGCTTTCTTT. This translates into CASSEAQNTEAFF. The chain has TRBV2 and TRBJ1-1; no definite D call. The CDR3 contains 13 residues. From germline, CDR1 is SNHLY and CDR2 FYNNEI. Trimming left V 0 bases short and J 1 base short, with 3 bases between.

V is TRBV28 and J is TRBJ1-5; 12 positions match TRBD1. V lost 6 bases and J lost 6; bases outside the gene matches: 9. Germline CDR1 and CDR2: MDHEN and SYDVKM. This CDR3 has 16 residues. The CDR3: CASSPRDRGRGQPQHF. The CDR3 nucleotides read TGTGCCAGCAGCCCCAGGGACAGGGGGCGCGGTCAGCCCCAGCATTTT.

The CDR3 sequence: CASSPGQGIGTQYF. The CDR3 region has the DNA TGTGCCAGCAGTCCAGGACAGGGGATCGGGACCCAGTACTTC. The chain uses TRBV27 and TRBJ2-5, with 9 bases fitting TRBD1. The CDR3 totals 14 residues. Per germline, CDR1 MNHEY and CDR2 SMNVEV (reference sequence). The V gene end was trimmed by 5 bases and the J gene end by 7 bases; junction bases not matched to a gene: 8.

The genes are TRBV18 and TRBJ1-4; D unresolved. The CDR3 runs to 14 residues. The V end was cut by 3 bases, the J end by 7 bases, with 12 bases between. Germline assignment: CDR1 KGHSH and CDR2 LQKENI. This CDR3 reads CASSPSGSGEKLFF. DNA for the CDR3: TGTGCCAGCTCACCGTCCGGGTCGGGTGAAAAACTGTTTTTT.

The chain joins TRBV7-6 to TRBJ1-3, with TRBD1 matching 7 bases. V shed 1 base and J 4 bases; nucleotides not matched to a gene: 7. This CDR3 spans 16 amino acids. Germline V gene data show CDR1 as SGHVS and CDR2 as FNYEAQ. The CDR3 bases are TGTGCCAGCAGCTTAGTAGCCCACAGGGGAGGAAACACCATATATTTT. Translating gives CASSLVAHRGGNTIYF.

This clone showed up just once. The chain couples TRBV7-2 to TRBJ2-1; D is unclear. Germline V gene lookup returns CDR1 SGHTA and CDR2 FQGNSA. The CDR3 has 15 residues. V was shortened by 1 base and J by 1 base, with 8 bases between the two germline ends. The CDR3 nucleotides are TGTGCCAGCAGCTTAGGGGTCGGGTCCTACAATGAGCAGTTCTTC. This encodes CASSLGVGSYNEQFF.

V usage is TRBV5-1 and J usage is TRBJ1-6; D might be TRBD1 (6 bases). CDR3 length: 15 residues. Germline CDR1 SGHRS, CDR2 YFSETQ. The V and J ends lost 1 base and 8 bases respectively, with 13 bases between them. The CDR3 reads CASSLFAAGDSPLHF. Here the CDR3 DNA reads TGCGCCAGCAGCTTGTTCGCAGCAGGGGATTCACCCCTCCACTTT.

V usage is TRBV24-1 and J usage is TRBJ2-2; TRBD2 is a possible D gene (6 bases). V lost 3 bases to trimming and J lost 6 bases, with 16 bases between them. Germline assignment: CDR1 KGHDR and CDR2 SFDVKD. The CDR3 runs 16 residues. For the CDR3, the DNA is TGTGCCACCAGTGATAGCGGGTGGGGGAAGGCCGGGGAGCTGTTTTTT. It translates to CATSDSGWGKAGELFF.

This clone was picked up one time. The chain couples TRBV5-6 to TRBJ1-6; D ambiguous. V was cut by 0 bases and J by 6 bases, with 7 bases left in between. The CDR3 spans 14 residues. Germline CDR1 and CDR2: SGHDT and YYEEEE. The DNA of the CDR3 is TGTGCCAGCAGCTTGGACGGGGTTAATTCACCCCTCCACTTT. Its translation: CASSLDGVNSPLHF.

The rearrangement joins TRBV4-2 to TRBJ2-2, with D possibly being TRBD2 (5 bases). CDR1 and CDR2 (germline): LGHNA, YNFKEQ. The CDR3 loop spans 14 amino acids. Trimming took off 3 bases at V and 8 bases at J, with 13 bases between the two ends. CDR3 sequence reads: CASSQEVGLGELFF. The CDR3, as DNA: TGTGCCAGCAGCCAGGAGGTGGGGTTGGGGGAGCTGTTTTTT.

The chain combines TRBV30 with TRBJ2-5, with 9 bases fitting TRBD2. The CDR3 extends over 11 amino acids. V was pared by 8 bases and J by 5 bases, with 3 bases of the junction left unmatched. Germline lookup yields CDR1 GTSNPN and CDR2 SVGIG (reference sequence). CDR3 bases: TGTGCCGCCGGACTAGCGGAGACCCAGTACTTC. This gives the protein CAAGLAETQYF.

The chain recombines TRBV6-5 with TRBJ1-1; 7 bases agree with TRBD1. With 4 bases clipped from V and 8 bases from J, the junction kept 10 bases outside the gene matches. The V gene's germline CDR1 is MNHEY and CDR2 SVGAGI. CDR3 length: 14 amino acids. In DNA, the CDR3 is TGTGCCAGCAGTTGGGACAGCACTAAAACCGAAGCTTTCTTT. Protein sequence: CASSWDSTKTEAFF.